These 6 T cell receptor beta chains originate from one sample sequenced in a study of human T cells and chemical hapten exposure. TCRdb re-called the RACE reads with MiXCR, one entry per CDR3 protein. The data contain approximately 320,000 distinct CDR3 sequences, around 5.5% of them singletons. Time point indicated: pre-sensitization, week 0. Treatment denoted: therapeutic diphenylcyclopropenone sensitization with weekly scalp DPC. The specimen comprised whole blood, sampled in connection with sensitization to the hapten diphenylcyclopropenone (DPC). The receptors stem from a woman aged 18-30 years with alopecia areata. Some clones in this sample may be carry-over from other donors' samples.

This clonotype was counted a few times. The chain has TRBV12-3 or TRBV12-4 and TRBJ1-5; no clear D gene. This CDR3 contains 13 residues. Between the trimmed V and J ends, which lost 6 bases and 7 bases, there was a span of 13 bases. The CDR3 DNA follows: TGTGCCAGCAGCCCCCACAGCGTGCAGCCCCAGCATTTT. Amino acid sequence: CASSPHSVQPQHF.

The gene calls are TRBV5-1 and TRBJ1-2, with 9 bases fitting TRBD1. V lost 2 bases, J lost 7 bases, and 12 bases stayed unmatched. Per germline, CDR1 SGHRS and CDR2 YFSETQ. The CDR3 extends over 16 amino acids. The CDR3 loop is CASSFDSHRGQSGYTF. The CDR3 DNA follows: TGCGCCAGCAGCTTTGACTCCCACAGGGGGCAATCTGGCTACACCTTC. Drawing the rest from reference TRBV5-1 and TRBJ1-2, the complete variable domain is KAGVTQTPRYLIKTRGQQVTLSCSPISGHRSVSWYQQTPGQGLQFLFEYFSETQRNKGNFPGRFSGRQFSNSRSEMNVSTLELGDSALYLCASSFDSHRGQSGYTFGSGTRLTVV.

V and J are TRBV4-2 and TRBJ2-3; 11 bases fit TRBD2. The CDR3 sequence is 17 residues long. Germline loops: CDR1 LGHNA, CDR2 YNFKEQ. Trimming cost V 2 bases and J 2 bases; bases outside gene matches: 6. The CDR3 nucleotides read TGTGCCAGCAGCCAACGGCTAGCGGGGGGCCCCACAGATACGCAGTATTTT. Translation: CASSQRLAGGPTDTQYF.

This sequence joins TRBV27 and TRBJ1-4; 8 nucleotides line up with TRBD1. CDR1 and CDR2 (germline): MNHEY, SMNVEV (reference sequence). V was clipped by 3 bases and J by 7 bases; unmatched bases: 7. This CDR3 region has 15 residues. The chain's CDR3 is CASSFVGQGGEKLFF. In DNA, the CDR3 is TGTGCCAGCAGTTTTGTCGGACAGGGAGGTGAAAAACTGTTTTTT.

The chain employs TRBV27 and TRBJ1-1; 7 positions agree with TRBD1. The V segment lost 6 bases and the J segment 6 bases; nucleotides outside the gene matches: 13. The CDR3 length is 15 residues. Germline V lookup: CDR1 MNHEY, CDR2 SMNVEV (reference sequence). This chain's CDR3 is CASRLTPTGLPEAFF. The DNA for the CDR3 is TGTGCCAGCAGATTGACACCGACAGGGTTGCCTGAAGCTTTCTTT.

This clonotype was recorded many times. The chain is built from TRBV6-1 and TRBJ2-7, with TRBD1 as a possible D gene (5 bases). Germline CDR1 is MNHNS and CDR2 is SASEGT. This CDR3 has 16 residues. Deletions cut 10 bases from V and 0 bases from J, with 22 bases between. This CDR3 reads CATHVELPDNSYEQYF. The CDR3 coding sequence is TGTGCCACCCACGTTGAGCTACCGGACAACTCCTACGAGCAGTACTTC.